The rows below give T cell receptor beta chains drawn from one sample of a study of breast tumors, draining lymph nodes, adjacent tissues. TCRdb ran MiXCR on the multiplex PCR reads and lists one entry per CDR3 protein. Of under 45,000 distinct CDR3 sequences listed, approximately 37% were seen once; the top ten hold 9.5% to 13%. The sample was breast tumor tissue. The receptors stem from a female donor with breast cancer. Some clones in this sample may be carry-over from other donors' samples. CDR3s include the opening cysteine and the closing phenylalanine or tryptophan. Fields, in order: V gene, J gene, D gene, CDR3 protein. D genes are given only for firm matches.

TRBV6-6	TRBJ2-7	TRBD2	CASSYSGGGPYEQYF
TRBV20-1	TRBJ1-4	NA	CSARGEKLFF
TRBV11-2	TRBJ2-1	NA	CASRPTGNSYNEQFF
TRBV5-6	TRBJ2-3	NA	CASSREQVRTVDTQYF
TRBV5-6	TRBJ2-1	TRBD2	CASSLMGTSDYNEQFF
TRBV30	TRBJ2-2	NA	CAWETSGTGELFF
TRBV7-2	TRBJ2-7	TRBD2	CASTVRLAGTRTVF
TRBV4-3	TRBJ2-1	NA	CASSQDLGNNEQFF
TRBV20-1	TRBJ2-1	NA	CSARGGTPGGEQFF
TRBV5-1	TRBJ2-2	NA	CASSLGAGELFF
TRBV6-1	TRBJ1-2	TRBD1	CASSEGQGGWIGYTF
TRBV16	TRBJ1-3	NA	CASSPSDSSGNTIYF
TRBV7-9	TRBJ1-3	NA	CASSTWPRGNTIYF
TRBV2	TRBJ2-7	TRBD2	CASSEESLSSGNDF
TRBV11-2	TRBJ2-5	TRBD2	CASSLDPGGGRTQYF
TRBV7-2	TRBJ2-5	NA	CASSLGLRVETQYF
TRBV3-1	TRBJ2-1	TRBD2	CASSRTSGSYEQFF
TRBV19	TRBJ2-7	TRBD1	CASRDGQGGSYEQYF
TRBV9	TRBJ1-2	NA	CASSVDINYGYTF
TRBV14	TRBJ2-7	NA	CASSQYYEQYF
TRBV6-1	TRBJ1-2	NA	CASSETGSTGLFYGYTF
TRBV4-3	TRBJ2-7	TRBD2	CASSQGLADYEQYF